The 32 T cell receptor beta chains below come from one sample, sequenced in a study of T-cell reconstitution after alpha-beta-depleted transplantation in children. TCRbeta library construction was performed incorporating unique molecular identifiers. From the PCR reads, TCRdb called clonotypes with MiXCR, one entry per CDR3 protein. The data show 440,000 or so distinct CDR3 sequences, with 9.5% to 13% seen just once and 4.5% to 6.5% held by the top ten. The sample was PBMCs from the stem cell graft donor, taken from the stem cell graft. The receptors derive from a human donor who donated a stem cell graft to a child with acute myeloid leukemia.

This clonotype was observed a few times. This chain uses TRBV5-1 with TRBJ1-1, with D possibly being TRBD1 (6 bases). Germline CDR1 and CDR2: SGHRS and YFSETQ. The CDR3 loop spans 14 amino acids. V was pared by 3 bases and J by 4 bases, with 13 bases between. The CDR3 region is CASSSPGGSTEAFF. CDR3 nucleotide sequence: TGCGCCAGCAGCTCACCTGGGGGCAGCACTGAAGCTTTCTTT.

This clonotype was observed a handful of times. The chain employs TRBV6-2 or TRBV6-3 and TRBJ1-2; D is possibly TRBD1 (6 bases). The CDR3 consists of 15 residues. Deletions cut 6 bases from V and 0 bases from J, with 14 bases between. Germline loops: CDR1 MNHEY, CDR2 SVGEGT. CDR3 DNA: TGTGCCAGCAGCCCCCGACAGGCCACTAACTATGGCTACACCTTC. It codes for CASSPRQATNYGYTF.

This clonotype was seen more than once but under ten times. The genes are TRBV6-2 or TRBV6-3 and TRBJ2-1, with a tentative D call TRBD1 (6 bases). Germline V gives CDR1 MNHEY, CDR2 SVGEGT. The CDR3 is 13 amino acids. V lost 6 bases and J 10 bases, leaving 16 bases between the germline ends. The CDR3 loop reads CASSPQGHHEQFF. The CDR3 region has the DNA TGTGCCAGCAGCCCCCAGGGACATCACGAGCAGTTCTTC.

The genes are TRBV3-1 and TRBJ1-2; no definite D call. V gave up 0 bases and J gave up 1 base, with 9 bases separating them. Germline CDR1 is LGHDT and CDR2 is YNNKEL (reference sequence). This CDR3 spans 15 amino acids. The CDR3 DNA reads TGTGCCAGCAGCCAAGATCCTGGCAGTAACTATGGCTACACCTTC. Protein sequence: CASSQDPGSNYGYTF.

This clonotype was found a few times. This chain uses TRBV29-1 with TRBJ2-2; the D gene could be TRBD1 or TRBD2 (6 bases each). Deletions cut 5 bases from V and 6 bases from J, with 16 bases between. CDR3 length equals 14 residues. CDR1 and CDR2 (germline): SQVTM, ANQGSEA. CDR3 nucleotides: TGCAGCGTTCAAAGATCGGGGGCCGCCGGGGAGCTGTTTTTT. Translated: CSVQRSGAAGELFF.

This clonotype was found many times. V and J are TRBV20-1 and TRBJ1-1; D is perhaps TRBD1 (5 bases). Per germline, CDR1 DFQATT and CDR2 SNEGSKA (reference sequence). Trimming shortened V by 3 bases and J by 4 bases, and 9 bases separated the two germline ends. The CDR3 totals 12 residues. The CDR3 coding sequence is TGCAGTGCTAGTGGGGGATCCACTGAAGCTTTCTTT. As protein: CSASGGSTEAFF.

This chain connects TRBV20-1 to TRBJ2-1; the match to TRBD2 covers 12 bases. The CDR3 totals 15 residues. Germline lookup yields CDR1 DFQATT and CDR2 SNEGSKA (reference sequence). J lost 7 bases, V lost 5 bases, and 9 bases had no gene match. The CDR3 sequence: CSASWTSGIRNEQFF. The CDR3 DNA reads as TGCAGTGCTTCTTGGACTAGCGGGATAAGGAATGAGCAGTTCTTC.

This clonotype was detected ten times or more. This chain joins TRBV12-3 or TRBV12-4 and TRBJ2-1, with 7 bases matching TRBD1. Unmatched junction bases numbered 4, after V lost 0 bases and J lost 8 bases. The CDR3 covers 14 residues. CDR3 loop: CASSLAGGLDEQFF. DNA for the CDR3: TGTGCCAGCAGTTTAGCAGGGGGCCTCGATGAGCAGTTCTTC.

In this sample, this clonotype turned up many times. V gene TRBV12-3 or TRBV12-4 combines with J gene TRBJ2-5, with D unclear. The CDR3 length is 15 residues. V was pared by 5 bases and J by 6 bases, with 19 bases between. The CDR3 spells CASSLGPAKVQTQYF. CDR3 in DNA: TGTGCCAGCAGTCTTGGACCGGCGAAGGTCCAGACCCAGTACTTC.

In this sample, this clonotype turned up a few times. The rearrangement uses TRBV7-3 and TRBJ1-5; 9 bases match TRBD1. Germline loops: CDR1 SGHTA, CDR2 FQGTGA. V dropped 5 bases and J dropped 6; count of bases not matched to a gene: 8. The CDR3 consists of 15 residues. For the CDR3, the DNA is TGTGCCAGCAGCAGTACAGGGGGCGCAGGTCAGCCCCAGCATTTT. The encoded protein is CASSSTGGAGQPQHF.

In this sample, this clonotype turned up many times. V gene TRBV6-5 combines with J gene TRBJ2-1; 8 bases are a match to TRBD2. Germline CDR1 MNHEY, CDR2 SVGAGI. This CDR3 has 13 amino acids. Losses at the gene ends were 8 bases for V and 8 bases for J; bases not matched to a gene: 8. The CDR3 coding sequence is TGTGCCAGCGGCAGCGGGAGAACGTATGAGCAGTTCTTC. It specifies CASGSGRTYEQFF.

The rearrangement uses TRBV9 and TRBJ2-1; possibly TRBD1 or TRBD2 for D (5 bases each). This CDR3 has 15 residues. CDR1 is SGDLS, CDR2 YYNGEE, per germline. V was pared by 0 bases and J by 6 bases, with 13 bases between. The CDR3 bases are TGTGCCAGCAGCGTAGCCGGACTGGGGGTCAATGAGCAGTTCTTC. Protein product: CASSVAGLGVNEQFF. Complete variable domain (other parts from reference TRBV9 and TRBJ2-1): DSGVTQTPKHLITATGQRVTLRCSPRSGDLSVYWYQQSLDQGLQFLIQYYNGEERAKGNILERFSAQQFPDLHSELNLSSLELGDSALYFCASSVAGLGVNEQFFGPGTRLTVL.

CDR3 sequence: CASTLSGGSREKLFF. In DNA, the CDR3 is TGTGCCAGCACCCTATCTGGGGGAAGCCGGGAAAAACTGTTTTTT. The V gene is TRBV12-3 or TRBV12-4, the J gene TRBJ1-4; D might be TRBD1 (5 bases). The germline V and J ends were trimmed by 7 bases and 8 bases, with 20 bases remaining between them. The CDR3 consists of 15 residues.

This clonotype was counted at least ten times. The rearrangement links TRBV20-1 to TRBJ1-2, with no clear D. CDR1 DFQATT and CDR2 SNEGSKA come from the germline V gene (reference sequence). V lost 3 bases and J 2 bases, leaving 7 bases between the germline ends. The CDR3 sequence is 12 residues long. CDR3 sequence: CSASVTNYGYTF. The CDR3 region has the DNA TGCAGTGCTAGTGTTACCAACTATGGCTACACCTTC.

In this sample, this clonotype turned up a few times. This chain links TRBV20-1 with TRBJ1-1; no clear D. This CDR3 has 12 amino acids. Trimming removed 5 bases from V and 5 bases from J, with 12 bases in between. Germline assignment: CDR1 DFQATT and CDR2 SNEGSKA (reference sequence). CDR3 DNA sequence: TGCAGTGCTCTCCGGGCTGAAACTGAAGCTTTCTTT. Amino acid sequence: CSALRAETEAFF.

The chain has TRBV4-3 and TRBJ2-7; either TRBD1 or TRBD2 may fit D (6 bases each). The CDR3 totals 18 residues. V shed 0 bases and J shed 1 base, with 19 bases lying between them. Germline CDR1 is LGHNA and CDR2 is YSLEER. CDR3 region: CASSQEIRLGGGSYEQYF. The CDR3 nucleotides are TGCGCCAGCAGCCAAGAAATAAGGTTGGGGGGCGGTTCCTACGAGCAGTACTTC.

The chain is built from TRBV10-3 and TRBJ2-3; 9 nucleotides match TRBD1. This CDR3 comprises 15 residues. Germline CDR1 ENHRY, CDR2 SYGVKD. V trimming: 2 bases; J trimming: 7 bases; junction bases outside the gene matches: 7. The CDR3 nucleotides are TGTGCCATCAGTGAGGGGGACAGGGATTGGAATACGCAGTATTTT. Its translation: CAISEGDRDWNTQYF.

Only a few counts were recorded for this clonotype. The V gene is TRBV4-1, the J gene TRBJ1-6; weak D call: TRBD1 (6 bases). V was trimmed by 1 base and J by 7 bases, leaving 14 bases between them. The germline V gene has CDR1 MGHRA and CDR2 YSYEKL. This CDR3 is 16 amino acids long. The DNA for the CDR3 is TGCGCCAGCAGCCAAGTATCCAGGGGCTTGAATTCACCCCTCCACTTT. It is translated as CASSQVSRGLNSPLHF.

CDR3 in amino acids: CASSTQGVSYNEQFF. CDR3 bases: TGCGCCAGCAGCACGCAGGGGGTCTCCTACAATGAGCAGTTCTTC. The chain joins TRBV5-1 to TRBJ2-1, with TRBD1 matching over 7 bases. The CDR3 totals 15 residues. The V and J ends lost 4 bases and 0 bases, in that order; junction bases with no gene match: 4. Looked up from germline, CDR1 is SGHRS and CDR2 is YFSETQ.

This clonotype came up a few times. The chain employs TRBV5-1 and TRBJ2-1; D call uncertain. The germline gives CDR1 SGHRS, CDR2 YFSETQ. The CDR3 extends over 13 amino acids. V was clipped by 0 bases and J by 5 bases, with 6 bases between them. CDR3 sequence: CASSLAQNNEQFF. The CDR3 DNA reads as TGCGCCAGCAGCTTGGCCCAAAACAATGAGCAGTTCTTC.

In its sample, this clonotype was seen many times. The chain couples TRBV7-8 to TRBJ2-1, with 10 bases aligning to TRBD1. This CDR3 is 15 amino acids long. From germline, CDR1 is SGHVS and CDR2 FQNEAQ. V lost 4 bases and J lost 5; bases outside the gene matches: 5. CDR3 nucleotides: TGTGCCAGCAGCTCACGACAGGGGGCGAACAATGAGCAGTTCTTC. Its protein is CASSSRQGANNEQFF.

This clonotype was seen a few times. The V and J genes are TRBV12-3 or TRBV12-4 and TRBJ1-1; D is possibly TRBD1 (5 bases). Trimming took off 3 bases at V and 10 bases at J, with 15 bases between the two ends. This CDR3 comprises 13 residues. CDR3 protein: CASSFGTPIGAFF. The CDR3 bases are TGTGCCAGCAGTTTTGGGACGCCTATAGGAGCTTTCTTT.

This clonotype was recorded a few times. The rearrangement uses TRBV12-3 or TRBV12-4 and TRBJ1-1; a weak D match, TRBD1 (5 bases). The CDR3 length is 13 residues. V was trimmed by 4 bases and J by 4 bases, leaving 10 bases between them. The chain's CDR3 is CASSSTVGTEAFF. The CDR3 DNA reads as TGTGCCAGCAGTTCGACAGTCGGCACTGAAGCTTTCTTT.

This clonotype appeared a few times. The rearrangement joins TRBV27 to TRBJ2-5; D may be TRBD1 or TRBD2 (5 bases each). Per the germline V gene, CDR1 is MNHEY and CDR2 is SMNVEV (reference sequence). Trimming removed 5 bases from V and 2 bases from J, with 12 bases in between. This CDR3 is 14 amino acids long. The CDR3 loop reads CASSIRDGQETQYF. For the CDR3, the DNA is TGTGCCAGCAGTATACGGGACGGGCAAGAGACCCAGTACTTC.

J is TRBJ1-4 and V is TRBV4-1; D gene ambiguous. The V gene lost 0 bases and the J gene lost 0 bases, with 5 bases spanning the gap. CDR1 and CDR2 from the germline V gene are MGHRA and YSYEKL. This CDR3 contains 15 residues. The CDR3 DNA is TGCGCCAGCAGCCAAGAGGGCTCAACTAATGAAAAACTGTTTTTT. It encodes CASSQEGSTNEKLFF.

The chain combines TRBV5-1 with TRBJ1-2; TRBD1 aligns across 7 bases. CDR1 SGHRS and CDR2 YFSETQ come from the germline V gene. The V and J ends lost 3 bases and 2 bases, in that order; junction bases with no gene match: 4. The CDR3 spans 14 residues. CDR3 bases: TGCGCCAGCAGCTCGACAGGGATGAACTATGGCTACACCTTC. Its translation: CASSSTGMNYGYTF.

This clonotype was observed a handful of times. This chain connects TRBV7-9 to TRBJ2-7; D is unresolved. This CDR3 is built from 16 residues. Trimming pared 4 bases from V and 2 bases from J, leaving 18 bases between. The germline CDR1 and CDR2 sequences are SEHNR and FQNEAQ (reference sequence). The CDR3 nucleotides are TGTGCCAGCAGCTCCCTATCGTGGTCAACAACCTACGAGCAGTACTTC. It translates to CASSSLSWSTTYEQYF. Full variable domain (outside the CDR3, taken from reference TRBV7-9 and TRBJ2-7): DTGVSQNPRHKITKRGQNVTFRCDPISEHNRLYWYRQTLGQGPEFLTYFQNEAQLEKSRLLSDRFSAERPKGSFSTLEIQRTEQGDSAMYLCASSSLSWSTTYEQYFGPGTRLTVT.

A few counts support this clonotype. The chain has TRBV6-1 and TRBJ2-5; TRBD1 or TRBD2 may be the D gene (5 bases each). CDR1 is MNHNS, CDR2 SASEGT, per germline. This CDR3 region has 14 residues. The V end lost 4 bases, the J end lost 3 bases, and 12 bases lay between the germline ends. CDR3 protein: CASSVSGTEETQYF. The CDR3 nucleotides are TGTGCCAGCAGTGTCTCCGGGACGGAAGAGACCCAGTACTTC.

Turning to this clonotype: No conserved phenylalanine or tryptophan ends this CDR3, so it is likely a read error. This chain joins TRBV29-1 and TRBJ2-7, with 7 bases fitting TRBD1. CDR1 is SQVTM, CDR2 ANQGSEA, per germline. With V trimmed by 8 bases and J by 5 bases, 6 bases remained unmatched. The CDR3 loop spans 11 amino acids. This CDR3 reads CSMYRGDEQYL. In nucleotides, the CDR3 is TGCAGCATGTACAGGGGTGACGAGCAGTACTTG.

This clonotype has only a few counts. The chain employs TRBV5-1 and TRBJ2-2, with a possible D match to TRBD2 (5 bases). This CDR3 spans 14 amino acids. Germline V lookup: CDR1 SGHRS, CDR2 YFSETQ. Between the trimmed V and J ends, which lost 3 bases and 7 bases, there was a span of 13 bases. The CDR3 region has the DNA TGCGCCAGCAGCTACGGGTCCGCGGGCGGGGAGCTGTTTTTT. As protein: CASSYGSAGGELFF.

There are a few counts of this clonotype. This chain's CDR3 is CASSYLDRAAETQYF. The CDR3 nucleotides are TGTGCCAGCAGTTACCTGGACAGGGCGGCTGAGACCCAGTACTTC. This chain links TRBV6-5 with TRBJ2-5; 8 bases line up with TRBD1. Losses at the gene ends were 2 bases for V and 5 bases for J; bases not matched to a gene: 7. Looked up from germline, CDR1 is MNHEY and CDR2 is SVGAGI. This CDR3 is built from 15 residues.

The chain joins TRBV6-5 to TRBJ1-2; 9 bases map to TRBD1. With 4 bases clipped from V and 3 bases from J, the junction kept 6 bases outside the gene matches. Germline CDR1 is MNHEY and CDR2 is SVGAGI. CDR3 length: 15 amino acids. The CDR3 loop reads CASSSPTGGDYGYTF. CDR3 coding DNA: TGTGCCAGCAGTTCCCCGACAGGGGGTGACTATGGCTACACCTTC.